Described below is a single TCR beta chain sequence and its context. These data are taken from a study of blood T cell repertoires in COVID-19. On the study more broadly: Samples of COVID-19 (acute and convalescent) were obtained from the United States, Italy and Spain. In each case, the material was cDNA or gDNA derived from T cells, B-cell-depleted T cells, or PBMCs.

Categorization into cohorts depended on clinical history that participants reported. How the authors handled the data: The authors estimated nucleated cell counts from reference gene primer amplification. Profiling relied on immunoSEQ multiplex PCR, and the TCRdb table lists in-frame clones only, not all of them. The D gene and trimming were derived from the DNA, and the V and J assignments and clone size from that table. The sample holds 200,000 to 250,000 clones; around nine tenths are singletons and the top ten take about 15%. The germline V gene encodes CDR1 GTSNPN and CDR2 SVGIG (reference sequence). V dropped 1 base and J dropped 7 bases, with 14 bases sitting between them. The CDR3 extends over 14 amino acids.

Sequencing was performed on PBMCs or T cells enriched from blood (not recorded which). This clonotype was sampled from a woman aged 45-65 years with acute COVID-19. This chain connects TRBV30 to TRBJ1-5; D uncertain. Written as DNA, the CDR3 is TGTGCCTGGAGTGAGACCGGGTCAATACAGCCCCAGCATTTT. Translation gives CAWSETGSIQPQHF.